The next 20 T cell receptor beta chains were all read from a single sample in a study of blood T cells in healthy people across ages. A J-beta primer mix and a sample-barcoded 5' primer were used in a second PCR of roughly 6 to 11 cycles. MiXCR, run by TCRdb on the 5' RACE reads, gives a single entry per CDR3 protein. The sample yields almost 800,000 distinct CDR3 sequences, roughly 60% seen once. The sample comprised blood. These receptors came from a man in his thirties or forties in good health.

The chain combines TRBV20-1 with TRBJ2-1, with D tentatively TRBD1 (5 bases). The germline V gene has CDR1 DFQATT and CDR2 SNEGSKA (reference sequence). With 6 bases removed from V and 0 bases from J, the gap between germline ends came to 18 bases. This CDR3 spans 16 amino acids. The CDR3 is CSATIIDSSSYNEQFF. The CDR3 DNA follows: TGCAGTGCAACCATCATCGACAGTTCCTCCTACAATGAGCAGTTCTTC.

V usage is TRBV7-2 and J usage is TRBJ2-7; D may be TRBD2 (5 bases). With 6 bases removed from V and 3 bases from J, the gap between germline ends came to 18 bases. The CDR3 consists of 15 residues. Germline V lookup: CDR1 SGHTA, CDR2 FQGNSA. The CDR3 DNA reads TGTGCCAGCAGGGGCGGACCAGCGGCCCTCTACGAGCAGTACTTC. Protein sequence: CASRGGPAALYEQYF.

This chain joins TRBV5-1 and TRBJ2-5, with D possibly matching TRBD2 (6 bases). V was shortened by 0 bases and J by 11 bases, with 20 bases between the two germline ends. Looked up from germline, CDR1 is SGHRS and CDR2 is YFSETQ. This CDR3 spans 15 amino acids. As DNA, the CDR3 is TGCGCCAGCAGCTTGGGCGGGGAACTGAGCAATGAGCAGTACTTC. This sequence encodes CASSLGGELSNEQYF.

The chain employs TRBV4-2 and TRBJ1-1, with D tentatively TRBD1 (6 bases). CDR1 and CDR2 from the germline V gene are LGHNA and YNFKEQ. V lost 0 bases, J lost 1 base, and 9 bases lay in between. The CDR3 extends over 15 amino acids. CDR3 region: CASSQEGGWNTEAFF. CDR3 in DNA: TGTGCCAGCAGCCAAGAAGGGGGTTGGAACACTGAAGCTTTCTTT.

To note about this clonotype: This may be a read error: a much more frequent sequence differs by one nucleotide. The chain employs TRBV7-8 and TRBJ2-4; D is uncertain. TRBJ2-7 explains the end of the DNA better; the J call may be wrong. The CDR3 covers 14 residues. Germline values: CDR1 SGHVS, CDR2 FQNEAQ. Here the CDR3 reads CASSSVWDRCEQYF. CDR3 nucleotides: TGTGCCAGCAGCTCGGTTTGGGATCGCTGCGAGCAGTACTTC.

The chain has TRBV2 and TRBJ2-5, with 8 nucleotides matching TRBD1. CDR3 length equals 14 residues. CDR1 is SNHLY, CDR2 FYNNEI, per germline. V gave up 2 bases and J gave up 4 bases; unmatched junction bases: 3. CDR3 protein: CASSESRGPETQYF. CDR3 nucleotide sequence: TGTGCCAGCAGTGAAAGCAGGGGGCCAGAGACCCAGTACTTC.

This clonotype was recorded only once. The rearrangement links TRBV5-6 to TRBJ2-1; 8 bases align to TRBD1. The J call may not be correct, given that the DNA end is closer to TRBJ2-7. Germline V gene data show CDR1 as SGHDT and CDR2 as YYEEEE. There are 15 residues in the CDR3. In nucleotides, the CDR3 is TGTGCCAGCAGCACAGGGGGATGGTCTTACAATGAGCAGTACTTC. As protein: CASSTGGWSYNEQYF.

The CDR3 protein is CAISGENEKLFF. The CDR3 DNA follows: TGTGCCATCAGTGGGGAGAATGAAAAACTGTTTTTT. The rearrangement uses TRBV10-3 and TRBJ1-4; the D is unclear. The germline V and J ends were trimmed by 4 bases and 5 bases, with 5 bases remaining between them. This CDR3 has 12 residues. Germline CDR1 reads ENHRY; CDR2 reads SYGVKD.

The CDR3 DNA follows: TGTGCCAGCAGCCAAGTTTCGCAGACCCAGTACTTC. Encoded protein: CASSQVSQTQYF. The chain has TRBV3-1 and TRBJ2-4; D is unresolved. The J call may be wrong; the DNA end is better matched by TRBJ2-5. Germline V gives CDR1 LGHDT, CDR2 YNNKEL (reference sequence). The CDR3 has 12 amino acids.

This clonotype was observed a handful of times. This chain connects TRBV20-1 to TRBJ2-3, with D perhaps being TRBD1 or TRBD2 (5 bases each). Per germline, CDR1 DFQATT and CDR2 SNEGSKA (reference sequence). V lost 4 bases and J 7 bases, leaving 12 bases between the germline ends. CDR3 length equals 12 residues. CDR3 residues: CSAIKGRYTQYF. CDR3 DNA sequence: TGCAGTGCTATAAAGGGACGATATACGCAGTATTTT.

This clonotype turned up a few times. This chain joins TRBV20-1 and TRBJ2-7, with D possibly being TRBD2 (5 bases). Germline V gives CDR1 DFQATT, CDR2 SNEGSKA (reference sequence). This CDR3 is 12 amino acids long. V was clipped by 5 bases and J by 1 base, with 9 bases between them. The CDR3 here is CSAPAASYEQYF. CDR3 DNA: TGCAGTGCTCCAGCGGCTTCCTACGAGCAGTACTTC.

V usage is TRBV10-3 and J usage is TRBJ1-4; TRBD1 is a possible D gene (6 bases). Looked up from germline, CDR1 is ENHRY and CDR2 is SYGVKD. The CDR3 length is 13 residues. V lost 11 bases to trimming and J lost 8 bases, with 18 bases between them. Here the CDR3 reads CAAGGGHGEKLFF. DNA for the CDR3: TGTGCCGCCGGGGGCGGGCATGGAGAAAAACTGTTTTTT.

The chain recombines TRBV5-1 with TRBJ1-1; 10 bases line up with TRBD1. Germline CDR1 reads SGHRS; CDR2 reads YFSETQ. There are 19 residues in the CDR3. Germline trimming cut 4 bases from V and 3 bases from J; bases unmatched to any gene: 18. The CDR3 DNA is TGCGCCAGCAGCACAGAACCAGTGACAGGGGGCCTGGGGGACACTGAAGCTTTCTTT. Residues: CASSTEPVTGGLGDTEAFF. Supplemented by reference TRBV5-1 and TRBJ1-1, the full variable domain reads KAGVTQTPRYLIKTRGQQVTLSCSPISGHRSVSWYQQTPGQGLQFLFEYFSETQRNKGNFPGRFSGRQFSNSRSEMNVSTLELGDSALYLCASSTEPVTGGLGDTEAFFGQGTRLTVV.

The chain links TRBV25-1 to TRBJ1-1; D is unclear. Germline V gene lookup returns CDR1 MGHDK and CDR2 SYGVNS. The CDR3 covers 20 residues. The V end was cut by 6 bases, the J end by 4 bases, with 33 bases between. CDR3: CASRTSGQRESGRLSTEAFF. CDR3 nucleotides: TGTGCCAGCAGGACCAGTGGCCAGCGTGAATCGGGCAGACTCTCCACTGAAGCTTTCTTT.

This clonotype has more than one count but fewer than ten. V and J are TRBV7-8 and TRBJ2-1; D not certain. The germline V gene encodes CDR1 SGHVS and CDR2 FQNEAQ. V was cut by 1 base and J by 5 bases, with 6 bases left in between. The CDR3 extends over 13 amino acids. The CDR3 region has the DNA TGTGCCAGCAGCTTAGGTTCGAACAATGAGCAGTTCTTC. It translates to CASSLGSNNEQFF. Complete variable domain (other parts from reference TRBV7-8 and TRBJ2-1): GAGVSQSPRYKVAKRGQDVALRCDPISGHVSLFWYQQALGQGPEFLTYFQNEAQLDKSGLPSDRFFAERPEGSVSTLKIQRTQQEDSAVYLCASSLGSNNEQFFGPGTRLTVL.

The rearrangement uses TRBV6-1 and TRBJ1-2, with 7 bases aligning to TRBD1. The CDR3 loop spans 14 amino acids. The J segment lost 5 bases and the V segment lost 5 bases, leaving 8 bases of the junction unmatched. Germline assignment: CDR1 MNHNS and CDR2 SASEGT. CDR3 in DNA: TGTGCCAGCAGTACAGGGGTTACCCTTTATGGCTACACCTTC. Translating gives CASSTGVTLYGYTF.

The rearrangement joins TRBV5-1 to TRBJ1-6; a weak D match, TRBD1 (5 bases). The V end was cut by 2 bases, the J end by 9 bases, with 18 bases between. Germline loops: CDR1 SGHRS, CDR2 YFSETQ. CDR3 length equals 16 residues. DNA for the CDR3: TGCGCCAGCAGCTTCGGCGGGGCTGGCGAGGGTTCACCCCTCCACTTT. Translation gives CASSFGGAGEGSPLHF.

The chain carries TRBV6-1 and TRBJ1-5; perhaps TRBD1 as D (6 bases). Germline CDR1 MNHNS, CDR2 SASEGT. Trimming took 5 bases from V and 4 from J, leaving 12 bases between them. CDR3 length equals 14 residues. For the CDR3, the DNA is TGTGCCAGCAGTACCCGGACAGCTAATCAGCCCCAGCATTTT. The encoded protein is CASSTRTANQPQHF.

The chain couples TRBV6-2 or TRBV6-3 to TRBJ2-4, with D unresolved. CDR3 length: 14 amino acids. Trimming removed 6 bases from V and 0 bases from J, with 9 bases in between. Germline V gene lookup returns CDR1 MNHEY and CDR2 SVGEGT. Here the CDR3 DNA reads TGTGCCAGCAGCCAAAATCTAGCCAAAAACATTCAGTACTTC. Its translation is CASSQNLAKNIQYF.

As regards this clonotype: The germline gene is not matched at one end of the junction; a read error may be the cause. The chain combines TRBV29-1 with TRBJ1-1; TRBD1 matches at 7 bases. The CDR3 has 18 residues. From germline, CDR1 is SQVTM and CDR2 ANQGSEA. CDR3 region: CSVRVRNRDRAMNTGAFF. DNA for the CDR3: TGCAGCGTTCGGGTTCGAAACCGGGACAGAGCAATGAACACTGGAGCTTTCTTT.